This passage covers 29 T cell receptor beta chains from one sample sequenced in a study of CD8 T cells in ankylosing spondylitis. MiXCR was run by TCRdb on the 5' RACE reads, yielding one entry per CDR3 protein. Among approximately 540,000 distinct CDR3 sequences listed, approximately 12% were seen once. Their antigen targets remain unknown. General study findings and limits: There was a TCR beta motif, made of eight highly homologous variants, that appeared characteristic of ankylosing spondylitis blood.

The sample taken for sequencing was blood, either unsorted or a sorted T cell fraction (not recorded which). The receptors here all came from a male donor with ankylosing spondylitis.

To note about this clonotype: This may be a read error: a much more frequent sequence differs by one nucleotide. V is TRBV5-6 and J is TRBJ2-3; no definite D call. Looked up from germline, CDR1 is SGHDT and CDR2 is YYEEEE. The CDR3 runs 14 residues. The CDR3 DNA is TGTGCCATCAGCCCCCCGGGCCTCTCAGATACGCAGTATTTT. Translation: CAISPPGLSDTQYF.

This clonotype was observed a handful of times. The chain carries TRBV7-2 and TRBJ2-7; TRBD1 or TRBD2 may be the D gene (7 bases each). The CDR3 has 14 residues. Trimming left V 7 bases short and J 0 bases short, with 13 bases between. Germline lookup yields CDR1 SGHTA and CDR2 FQGNSA. The CDR3 region has the DNA TGTGCCAGCACCAAGCGGGACAGCTCCTACGAGCAGTACTTC. Translating gives CASTKRDSSYEQYF.

In this sample, this clonotype turned up many times. The chain carries TRBV4-2 and TRBJ1-5; D may be TRBD1 (6 bases). CDR3 length equals 15 residues. Germline CDR1 reads LGHNA; CDR2 reads YNFKEQ. V was cut by 4 bases and J by 0 bases, with 10 bases left in between. The CDR3 sequence: CASSLGGDSNQPQHF. For the CDR3, the DNA is TGTGCCAGCAGCCTAGGGGGAGATAGCAATCAGCCCCAGCATTTT.

This clonotype has more than one count but fewer than ten. J is TRBJ1-1 and V is TRBV28; 9 bases line up with TRBD1. Trimming at V came to 6 bases and at J to 7 bases, leaving 18 bases not matched to a gene. Germline loops: CDR1 MDHEN, CDR2 SYDVKM. CDR3 size: 17 residues. Here the CDR3 reads CASRPWGTGSIGSEAFF. The CDR3 region has the DNA TGTGCCAGCAGACCCTGGGGGACAGGGTCCATCGGGAGTGAAGCTTTCTTT.

This clonotype was recorded at least ten times. This chain connects TRBV11-1 to TRBJ2-1; TRBD2 matches 9 bases. V gave up 4 bases and J gave up 1 base; unmatched junction bases: 14. The CDR3 sequence is 19 residues long. Germline V lookup: CDR1 SGHAT, CDR2 FQDESV (reference sequence). DNA of the CDR3: TGTGCCAGCAGCTCCACTGTGGGCGGGAGGGCCGTGTCCTACAATGAGCAGTTCTTC. Amino acid sequence: CASSSTVGGRAVSYNEQFF.

About this clonotype itself: At one of its ends the junction is not consistent with the germline gene, which may arise from a read error. This chain uses TRBV27 with TRBJ2-3, with TRBD2 as a possible D gene (6 bases). The CDR3 has 17 amino acids. Germline CDR1 reads MNHEY; CDR2 reads SMNVEV (reference sequence). The chain's CDR3 is CASSLRRGNGRSDTQYF. The CDR3 coding sequence is TGTGCCAGTAGTTTAAGGCGTGGGAACGGGAGATCAGATACGCAGTATTTT.

This clonotype was counted a few times. The rearrangement links TRBV7-2 to TRBJ2-3; 7 bases map to TRBD2. V dropped 5 bases and J dropped 1; count of bases not matched to a gene: 3. The CDR3 is 14 residues long. The germline V gene has CDR1 SGHTA and CDR2 FQGNSA. The CDR3 DNA follows: TGTGCCAGCAGCGGGAGGGGCCGCACAGATACGCAGTATTTT. Encoded protein: CASSGRGRTDTQYF.

The rearrangement joins TRBV15 to TRBJ2-3; D not certain. From germline, CDR1 is LNHNV and CDR2 YYDKDF (reference sequence). V lost 3 bases, J lost 2 bases, and 3 bases lay in between. The CDR3 consists of 12 residues. This CDR3 is CATSRFTDTQYF. CDR3 nucleotide sequence: TGTGCCACCAGCAGGTTCACAGATACGCAGTATTTT.

The V and J genes are TRBV10-3 and TRBJ2-1; TRBD1 is a possible D gene (6 bases). Trimming cost V 7 bases and J 3 bases, with 16 bases left between them. The CDR3 sequence is 15 residues long. Germline CDR1 is ENHRY and CDR2 is SYGVKD. CDR3 amino acids: CAITQGLGDYNEQFF. The CDR3 DNA follows: TGTGCCATCACCCAGGGGCTAGGGGACTACAATGAGCAGTTCTTC.

The chain uses TRBV7-7 and TRBJ2-1; the D gene is possibly TRBD2 (5 bases). Between the trimmed V and J ends, which lost 2 bases and 7 bases, there was a span of 9 bases. The CDR3 sequence is 13 residues long. Germline V gene data show CDR1 as SSHAT and CDR2 as FNYEAQ (reference sequence). The CDR3 here is CASSLIASNEQFF. The DNA for the CDR3 is TGTGCCAGCAGCTTAATAGCGTCGAATGAGCAGTTCTTC.

The gene calls are TRBV7-2 and TRBJ1-1; possibly TRBD1 for D (6 bases). Trimming removed 5 bases at V and 5 bases at J, with 21 bases between. Germline lookup yields CDR1 SGHTA and CDR2 FQGNSA. This CDR3 has 16 residues. CDR3 in DNA: TGTGCCAGCAGCCGAGACGGTAACAGGGTGGGTACTGAAGCTTTCTTT. This gives the protein CASSRDGNRVGTEAFF.

This clonotype has a count of ten or more. This chain connects TRBV5-6 to TRBJ1-3; D is unclear. This CDR3 contains 14 residues. V lost 2 bases and J lost 2, with 8 bases in between. Germline CDR1 SGHDT, CDR2 YYEEEE. The CDR3, as DNA: TGTGCCAGCAGCTTCATAGAAGCTGGAAACACCATATATTTT. Translation gives CASSFIEAGNTIYF.

This clonotype was counted between two and nine times. The chain carries TRBV5-1 and TRBJ2-3, with D possibly being TRBD2 (6 bases). The length of the CDR3 is 16 residues. Germline CDR1 reads SGHRS; CDR2 reads YFSETQ. V lost 4 bases and J 1 base, leaving 16 bases between the germline ends. The CDR3 is CASSPRASAGTDTQYF. The CDR3, as DNA: TGCGCCAGCAGCCCCCGGGCTAGCGCGGGCACAGATACGCAGTATTTT. The variable domain in full, with the rest retrieved from reference TRBV5-1 and TRBJ2-3, is KAGVTQTPRYLIKTRGQQVTLSCSPISGHRSVSWYQQTPGQGLQFLFEYFSETQRNKGNFPGRFSGRQFSNSRSEMNVSTLELGDSALYLCASSPRASAGTDTQYFGPGTRLTVL.

This clonotype has just a few counts. CDR3 sequence (DNA): TGTGCCAGCAGCCAAGCAACCTACGAGCAGTACTTC. Its protein is CASSQATYEQYF. The chain links TRBV3-1 to TRBJ2-7; unclear D gene. Germline V CDR1 and CDR2: LGHDT, YNNKEL (reference sequence). The CDR3 consists of 12 residues. The V and J ends lost 1 base and 2 bases respectively, with 3 bases between them.

The J gene is TRBJ2-7, the V gene TRBV27, with D unresolved. Trimming shortened V by 5 bases and J by 6 bases, and 11 bases separated the two germline ends. The V gene's germline CDR1 is MNHEY and CDR2 SMNVEV (reference sequence). This CDR3 is 12 amino acids long. CDR3 sequence: CASSTTPPEQYF. The CDR3 region has the DNA TGTGCCAGCAGTACTACTCCCCCCGAGCAGTACTTC.

With regard to this clonotype: Relative to the germline gene, one junction end is altered; a read error may explain this. The genes are TRBV20-1 and TRBJ2-2; tentative D call: TRBD2 (5 bases). The CDR3 spans 15 residues. Germline CDR1 and CDR2: DFQATT and SNEGSKA (reference sequence). In nucleotides, the CDR3 is TGCAGTGCTAGAGGAAGGACTGCCAACACCGGGCAGCTGTTTTTT. This encodes CSARGRTANTGQLFF.

The chain couples TRBV11-3 to TRBJ2-1, with TRBD1 identical over 9 bases. Germline trimming cut 1 base from V and 4 bases from J; bases unmatched to any gene: 2. This CDR3 comprises 15 residues. The germline V gene encodes CDR1 SGHNT and CDR2 YENEEA. DNA of the CDR3: TGTGCCAGCAGCTTAGGACAGGGGGATTACAATGAGCAGTTCTTC. Its protein is CASSLGQGDYNEQFF. Full variable domain (rest looked up from reference TRBV11-3 and TRBJ2-1): EAGVVQSPRYKIIEKKQPVAFWCNPISGHNTLYWYLQNLGQGPELLIRYENEEAVDDSQLPKDRFSAERLKGVDSTLKIQPAELGDSAVYLCASSLGQGDYNEQFFGPGTRLTVL.

This clonotype was seen only a few times. V usage is TRBV10-2 and J usage is TRBJ1-5, with a weak D call TRBD1 (5 bases). The CDR3 runs to 14 residues. Germline V gives CDR1 WSHSY, CDR2 SAAADI. The V and J ends lost 6 bases and 8 bases respectively, with 17 bases between them. The CDR3 DNA follows: TGCGCCAGCAGAACCAGCCGGCGGGACGAGCCCCAGCATTTT. Translation: CASRTSRRDEPQHF.

This clonotype was detected only a few times. V usage is TRBV9 and J usage is TRBJ2-2; 8 nucleotides agree with TRBD2. This CDR3 is built from 15 residues. The trim removed 3 bases at V and 5 bases at J, leaving 6 bases unmatched. Germline values: CDR1 SGDLS, CDR2 YYNGEE. Written as DNA, the CDR3 is TGTGCCAGCAGCGGTGGGACTAGTGTTACCGGGGAGCTGTTTTTT. As protein: CASSGGTSVTGELFF.

This clonotype was recorded many times. The gene calls are TRBV7-2 and TRBJ2-1; TRBD2 matches 10 bases. The V segment lost 2 bases and the J segment 0 bases; nucleotides outside the gene matches: 7. Germline CDR1 reads SGHTA; CDR2 reads FQGNSA. The CDR3 covers 18 residues. In DNA form, the CDR3 reads TGTGCCAGCAGCTTAAGGCTAGCGGGAGAACACTCCTACAATGAGCAGTTCTTC. Amino acids: CASSLRLAGEHSYNEQFF.

This clonotype has at least ten counts. This chain joins TRBV12-3 or TRBV12-4 and TRBJ2-1, with 9 bases matching TRBD1. This CDR3 comprises 15 residues. J was trimmed by 5 bases and V by 5 bases; bases with no gene match: 7. The chain's CDR3 is CASSPGQGPHNEQFF. CDR3 bases: TGTGCCAGCAGTCCCGGACAGGGGCCCCACAATGAGCAGTTCTTC.

The J gene is TRBJ1-5, the V gene TRBV10-3, with a possible D match to TRBD1 (5 bases). CDR1 is ENHRY and CDR2 is SYGVKD in the germline V gene. With 0 bases removed from V and 5 bases from J, the gap between germline ends came to 17 bases. The CDR3 runs 17 residues. The CDR3 here is CAISESSTGRRDQPQHF. The CDR3 nucleotides read TGTGCCATCAGTGAGTCGAGTACAGGCCGGAGAGATCAGCCCCAGCATTTT.

The chain has TRBV20-1 and TRBJ2-4; 7 nucleotides agree with TRBD1. The CDR3 extends over 14 amino acids. J lost 0 bases, V lost 6 bases, and 5 bases had no gene match. Germline V gene lookup returns CDR1 DFQATT and CDR2 SNEGSKA (reference sequence). The DNA of the CDR3 is TGCAGTGCCGGGACAGTACTAGCCAAAAACATTCAGTACTTC. Its protein product is CSAGTVLAKNIQYF.

This clonotype was detected a few times. This chain joins TRBV9 and TRBJ2-2, with 8 bases lining up with TRBD2. With 0 bases clipped from V and 4 bases from J, the junction kept 5 bases outside the gene matches. The CDR3 is 16 residues long. In germline, CDR1 is SGDLS, CDR2 YYNGEE. The CDR3 sequence is CASSVGLASSTGELFF. Written as DNA, the CDR3 is TGTGCCAGCAGCGTAGGACTAGCGTCTTCCACCGGGGAGCTGTTTTTT.

The chain uses TRBV20-1 and TRBJ2-3, with 15 bases fitting TRBD2. CDR1 and CDR2 (germline): DFQATT, SNEGSKA (reference sequence). Germline trimming cut 5 bases from V and 3 bases from J; bases unmatched to any gene: 6. This CDR3 spans 16 amino acids. This CDR3 reads CSAWTSGRAATDTQYF. As DNA, the CDR3 is TGCAGTGCTTGGACTAGCGGGAGGGCGGCGACAGATACGCAGTATTTT.

The J gene is TRBJ2-5, the V gene TRBV29-1, with D unresolved. Germline lookup yields CDR1 SQVTM and CDR2 ANQGSEA. This CDR3 contains 12 residues. Trimming removed 7 bases from V and 1 base from J, with 10 bases in between. This chain's CDR3 is CSARVVQETQYF. Written as DNA, the CDR3 is TGCAGCGCCAGAGTGGTCCAAGAGACCCAGTACTTC.

The chain links TRBV30 to TRBJ2-3; possibly TRBD2 for D (5 bases). This CDR3 contains 15 residues. The germline CDR1 and CDR2 sequences are GTSNPN and SVGIG (reference sequence). The germline V and J ends were trimmed by 2 bases and 0 bases, with 12 bases remaining between them. The CDR3 bases are TGTGCCTGGAGTCAAGTGACTACTAGCACAGATACGCAGTATTTT. This gives the protein CAWSQVTTSTDTQYF.

The chain employs TRBV23-1 and TRBJ2-5; possible D gene TRBD2, 6 bases. TRBV23-1 is an ORF, with its function uncertain. The CDR3 is 15 amino acids. The V gene lost 9 bases and the J gene lost 4 bases, with 21 bases spanning the gap. The CDR3 sequence is CASLGELRETETQYF. Here the CDR3 DNA reads TGCGCCAGTCTCGGGGAGTTACGGGAGACAGAGACCCAGTACTTC.

The chain links TRBV20-1 to TRBJ2-7, with D perhaps TRBD1 (6 bases). Per germline, CDR1 DFQATT and CDR2 SNEGSKA (reference sequence). The ends were cut back, 1 base at V and 6 bases at J, with 13 bases in the middle. The CDR3 length is 13 residues. CDR3 nucleotides: TGCAGTGCTAGAGCTGACAGGTGGGGCGAGCAGTACGTC. It specifies CSARADRWGEQYV.